The T cell receptor (beta chain) described here comes from a study of cytotoxic CD8 clonotypes in ibrutinib-treated CLL. This table comes from immunoSEQ multiplex PCR, and its TCRdb copy is limited to in-frame clones, with some not included. Altogether 200,000 to 250,000 clones are present, 70% being singletons, with the ten largest covering 5.9%. Germline assignment: CDR1 SGDLS and CDR2 YYNGEE. The CDR3 loop spans 16 amino acids. V gave up 5 bases and J gave up 6 bases; unmatched junction bases: 11. The material sequenced was PBMCs, taken after 12 months of ibrutinib treatment. The chain couples TRBV9 to TRBJ2-2; 9 bases are shared with TRBD2. This receptor was taken from a human donor with chronic lymphocytic leukemia. This CDR3 reads CASRSTIAGVSGELFF. CDR3 DNA: TGTGCCAGCAGATCCACCATAGCGGGAGTGTCCGGGGAGCTGTTTTTT.